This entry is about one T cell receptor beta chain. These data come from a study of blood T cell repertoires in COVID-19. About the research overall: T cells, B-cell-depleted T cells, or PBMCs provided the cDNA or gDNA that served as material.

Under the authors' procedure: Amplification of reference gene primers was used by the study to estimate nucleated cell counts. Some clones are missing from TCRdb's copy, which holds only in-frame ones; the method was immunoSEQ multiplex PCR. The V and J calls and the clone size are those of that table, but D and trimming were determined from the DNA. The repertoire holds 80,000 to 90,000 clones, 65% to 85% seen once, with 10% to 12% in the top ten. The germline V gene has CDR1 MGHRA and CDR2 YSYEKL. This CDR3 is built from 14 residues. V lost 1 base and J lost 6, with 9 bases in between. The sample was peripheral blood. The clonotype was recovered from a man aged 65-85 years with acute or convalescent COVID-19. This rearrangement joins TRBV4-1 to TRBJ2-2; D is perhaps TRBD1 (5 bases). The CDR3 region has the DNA TGCGCCAGCAGCCAAGCGACAGTGCCCGGGGAGCTGTTTTTT. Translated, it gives CASSQATVPGELFF.